The 26 T cell receptor beta chains in this list originate from one sample, sequenced in a study of blood T cell repertoires in COVID-19. Sequencing was performed with immunoSEQ multiplex PCR; in TCRdb, only in-frame clones are kept and a portion is missing. The data show about 79,000 clones, about 89% seen once. Sequencing was done on a sample of peripheral blood. Every receptor here comes from a man between 65 and 80 years old with active or convalescent COVID-19.

The CDR3 here is CASRGPGQSSEKLFF. The CDR3 DNA reads as TGTGCCAGCAGGGGTCCGGGACAGTCAAGTGAAAAACTGTTTTTT. The chain carries TRBV28 and TRBJ1-4; 7 bases are shared with TRBD1. The CDR3 is 15 amino acids. From germline, CDR1 is MDHEN and CDR2 SYDVKM. Trimming removed 6 bases from V and 7 bases from J; junction bases left unmatched: 11. Full variable domain (outside the CDR3, taken from reference TRBV28 and TRBJ1-4): DVKVTQSSRYLVKRTGEKVFLECVQDMDHENMFWYRQDPGLGLRLIYFSYDVKMKEKGDIPEGYSVSREKKERFSLILESASTNQTSMYLCASRGPGQSSEKLFFGSGTQLSVL.

This rearrangement joins TRBV7-9 to TRBJ1-4; no clear D gene. This CDR3 spans 15 amino acids. The germline CDR1 and CDR2 sequences are SEHNR and FQNEAQ (reference sequence). The V and J ends lost 5 bases and 4 bases respectively, with 14 bases between them. The chain's CDR3 is CASSPPGGLNEKLFF. The CDR3 DNA follows: TGTGCCAGCAGCCCCCCCGGCGGGCTTAATGAAAAACTGTTTTTT.

This clone has just one count. V gene TRBV6-5 combines with J gene TRBJ1-1; D is perhaps TRBD1 (5 bases). The CDR3 is made up of 12 amino acids. The V and J ends lost 6 bases and 7 bases respectively, with 12 bases between them. Germline V CDR1 and CDR2: MNHEY, SVGAGI. CDR3 sequence: CASRRDVSEAFF. Written as DNA, the CDR3 is TGTGCCAGCAGGCGGGACGTTAGTGAAGCTTTCTTT.

The gene calls are TRBV18 and TRBJ2-4; 9 bases are a match to TRBD2. Looked up from germline, CDR1 is KGHSH and CDR2 is LQKENI. The CDR3 spans 19 residues. V lost 3 bases, J lost 3 bases, and 15 bases stayed unmatched. CDR3 in amino acids: CASSPLRLAGEGDKNIQYF. In DNA, the CDR3 is TGTGCCAGCTCACCCCTGAGATTAGCGGGAGAGGGAGACAAAAACATTCAGTACTTC.

V is TRBV6-5 and J is TRBJ2-3; TRBD1 aligns across 10 bases. With V trimmed by 8 bases and J by 4 bases, 3 bases remained unmatched. This CDR3 comprises 13 residues. Looked up from germline, CDR1 is MNHEY and CDR2 is SVGAGI. The CDR3 DNA is TGTGCCAGCGGAGGACAGGGGGCAGATACGCAGTATTTT. It yields the protein CASGGQGADTQYF.

The chain couples TRBV5-1 to TRBJ2-3, with D perhaps TRBD2 (7 bases). V was pared by 2 bases and J by 1 base, with 17 bases between. From germline, CDR1 is SGHRS and CDR2 YFSETQ. This CDR3 comprises 17 residues. CDR3 region: CASSLSPSGGRTDTQYF. In nucleotides, the CDR3 is TGCGCCAGCAGCTTATCCCCCTCGGGGGGCCGCACAGATACGCAGTATTTT. The variable domain in full, with the rest retrieved from reference TRBV5-1 and TRBJ2-3, is KAGVTQTPRYLIKTRGQQVTLSCSPISGHRSVSWYQQTPGQGLQFLFEYFSETQRNKGNFPGRFSGRQFSNSRSEMNVSTLELGDSALYLCASSLSPSGGRTDTQYFGPGTRLTVL.

CDR3 DNA sequence: TGTGCCACCAGTGAAACGGGCCGAGGGGGCACTGAAGCTTTCTTT. It codes for CATSETGRGGTEAFF. This sequence joins TRBV24-1 and TRBJ1-1; D perhaps matches TRBD1 (6 bases). Germline V lookup: CDR1 KGHDR, CDR2 SFDVKD. This CDR3 has 15 residues. V shed 4 bases and J shed 4 bases, with 15 bases lying between them.

The chain uses TRBV28 and TRBJ2-7; TRBD1 is a possible D gene (6 bases). Germline values: CDR1 MDHEN, CDR2 SYDVKM. V was shortened by 0 bases and J by 1 base, with 13 bases between the two germline ends. The CDR3 runs to 16 residues. The CDR3 is CASSLWAGTGSYEQYF. The CDR3 nucleotides read TGTGCCAGCAGTTTATGGGCAGGAACAGGGTCCTACGAGCAGTACTTC.

The chain uses TRBV6-2 or TRBV6-3 and TRBJ1-2; 7 nucleotides agree with TRBD1. There are 13 residues in the CDR3. The germline CDR1 and CDR2 sequences are MNHEY and SVGEGT. V shed 6 bases, J shed 3 bases, and the junction held 4 bases outside the gene matches. CDR3 region: CASSRQGDYGYTF. The DNA for the CDR3 is TGTGCCAGCAGCAGACAGGGCGACTATGGCTACACCTTC.

This chain connects TRBV2 to TRBJ2-2; a possible D gene is TRBD1 (5 bases). This CDR3 spans 15 amino acids. V was pared by 2 bases and J by 0 bases, with 7 bases between. Germline V gene lookup returns CDR1 SNHLY and CDR2 FYNNEI. The CDR3 region has the DNA TGTGCCAGCAGTGAACCAGGGTCGAACACCGGGGAGCTGTTTTTT. Residues: CASSEPGSNTGELFF.

The chain couples TRBV9 to TRBJ1-2; D remains ambiguous. The germline CDR1 and CDR2 sequences are SGDLS and YYNGEE. V dropped 4 bases and J dropped 4 bases, with 17 bases sitting between them. The CDR3 length is 15 residues. This CDR3 is CASSLGGSPFYGYTF. CDR3 DNA: TGTGCCAGCAGCCTTGGCGGCTCTCCCTTCTATGGCTACACCTTC.

This clone has just one count. The genes are TRBV9 and TRBJ2-7; 8 nucleotides line up with TRBD1. V shed 0 bases and J 3 bases; nucleotides not matched to a gene: 2. The CDR3 is 14 amino acids. Germline assignment: CDR1 SGDLS and CDR2 YYNGEE. The CDR3 is CASSVADRDYEQYF. The CDR3 region has the DNA TGTGCCAGCAGCGTAGCGGACAGGGACTACGAGCAGTACTTC.

The rearrangement links TRBV6-5 to TRBJ1-1, with a possible D match to TRBD1 (5 bases). The germline V gene has CDR1 MNHEY and CDR2 SVGAGI. The CDR3 is 15 amino acids. The V gene lost 2 bases and the J gene lost 0 bases, with 10 bases spanning the gap. The CDR3 loop is CASSYGVGVNTEAFF. The CDR3 DNA sequence: TGTGCCAGCAGTTACGGGGTAGGGGTGAACACTGAAGCTTTCTTT.

The chain couples TRBV10-3 to TRBJ1-2; 7 positions match TRBD1. Germline assignment: CDR1 ENHRY and CDR2 SYGVKD. CDR3 length: 15 amino acids. The V gene end was trimmed by 2 bases and the J gene end by 1 base; junction bases not matched to a gene: 4. The CDR3 bases are TGTGCCATCAGTGAGGGGACAGCCTTTAACTATGGCTACACCTTC. Protein sequence: CAISEGTAFNYGYTF.

The gene calls are TRBV5-1 and TRBJ2-2, with no clear D. CDR3 length: 13 amino acids. Trimming cost V 6 bases and J 2 bases, with 8 bases left between them. CDR1 and CDR2 from the germline V gene are SGHRS and YFSETQ. The CDR3 region has the DNA TGCGCCAGCACCCCGTCTAACACCGGGGAGCTGTTTTTT. Encoded protein: CASTPSNTGELFF.

This chain connects TRBV5-1 to TRBJ2-1, with 8 nucleotides matching TRBD2. J lost 8 bases, V lost 2 bases, and 6 bases had no gene match. In germline, CDR1 is SGHRS, CDR2 YFSETQ. CDR3 length equals 14 residues. CDR3: CASSFTSGLDEQFF. CDR3 bases: TGCGCCAGCAGCTTCACTAGCGGTCTTGATGAGCAGTTCTTC.

As DNA, the CDR3 is TGTGCCAGCAAAAAGGGGGTAGATACGCAGTATTTT. Encoded protein: CASKKGVDTQYF. This chain links TRBV7-2 with TRBJ2-3; weak D call: TRBD1 (6 bases). CDR3 length equals 12 residues. V lost 7 bases to trimming and J lost 5 bases, with 10 bases between them. Germline V gene lookup returns CDR1 SGHTA and CDR2 FQGNSA.

This clone is a singleton in its sample. This chain joins TRBV19 and TRBJ1-5; the D gene is possibly TRBD1 (6 bases). The CDR3 runs 15 residues. From germline, CDR1 is LNHDA and CDR2 SQIVND (reference sequence). Trimming pared 5 bases from V and 0 bases from J, leaving 11 bases between. The CDR3 loop reads CASSEVQGSNQPQHF. DNA of the CDR3: TGTGCCAGTAGTGAGGTACAGGGTAGCAATCAGCCCCAGCATTTT.

The chain has TRBV20-1 and TRBJ1-4; D ambiguous. This CDR3 comprises 11 residues. Deletions cut 6 bases from V and 8 bases from J, with 10 bases between. Germline lookup yields CDR1 DFQATT and CDR2 SNEGSKA (reference sequence). The CDR3 sequence is CSALPGEKLFF. The CDR3 DNA is TGCAGTGCCCTACCAGGAGAAAAACTGTTTTTT.

The rearrangement uses TRBV5-6 and TRBJ2-5; the D gene is possibly TRBD2 (5 bases). V was cut by 10 bases and J by 2 bases, with 21 bases left in between. Looked up from germline, CDR1 is SGHDT and CDR2 is YYEEEE. CDR3 length: 15 residues. CDR3 amino acids: CASQPARGRQETQYF. The CDR3 DNA reads as TGTGCCTCACAACCCGCACGGGGTCGACAAGAGACCCAGTACTTC.

The chain uses TRBV20-1 and TRBJ2-1; D unclear. Trimming took off 3 bases at V and 8 bases at J, with 17 bases between the two ends. CDR1 is DFQATT and CDR2 is SNEGSKA in the germline V gene (reference sequence). The CDR3 is 14 residues long. The CDR3 DNA follows: TGCAGTGCTAGTGACGGTTCCGGTGCTGATGAGCAGTTCTTC. Residues: CSASDGSGADEQFF.

This clone has a single count. The chain couples TRBV30 to TRBJ1-1; weak D call: TRBD1 (5 bases). The germline V gene has CDR1 GTSNPN and CDR2 SVGIG (reference sequence). The CDR3 has 15 residues. Trimming pared 1 base from V and 4 bases from J, leaving 16 bases between. CDR3 DNA sequence: TGTGCCTGGAGTGAAGCTGTGAGAAGGGGCACTGAAGCTTTCTTT. Protein product: CAWSEAVRRGTEAFF. The variable domain in full, with the rest retrieved from reference TRBV30 and TRBJ1-1, is SQTIHQWPATLVQPVGSPLSLECTVEGTSNPNLYWYRQAAGRGLQLLFYSVGIGQISSEVPQNLSASRPQDRQFILSSKKLLLSDSGFYLCAWSEAVRRGTEAFFGQGTRLTVV.

CDR3 nucleotide sequence: TGCGCCAGCAGCTCTACCCCCTTGACTGAAGCTTTCTTT. It yields the protein CASSSTPLTEAFF. The V gene is TRBV5-1, the J gene TRBJ1-1; the D is unclear. Germline V lookup: CDR1 SGHRS, CDR2 YFSETQ. The CDR3 loop spans 13 amino acids. Trimming pared 3 bases from V and 5 bases from J, leaving 11 bases between.

This rearrangement joins TRBV5-1 to TRBJ2-1, with D maybe TRBD2 (6 bases). Germline CDR1 SGHRS, CDR2 YFSETQ. Trimming took off 0 bases at V and 9 bases at J, with 19 bases between the two ends. This CDR3 is built from 16 residues. The CDR3 nucleotides read TGCGCCAGCAGCTTGGAGTTGACTAGTTCTAGTGGTGAGCAGTTCTTC. It codes for CASSLELTSSSGEQFF.

The chain combines TRBV28 with TRBJ1-5, with a tentative D call TRBD1 (5 bases). Trimming removed 6 bases at V and 5 bases at J, with 14 bases between. The length of the CDR3 is 14 residues. CDR1 is MDHEN and CDR2 is SYDVKM in the germline V gene. The CDR3 protein is CASRPDGGYQPQHF. The CDR3 DNA follows: TGTGCCAGCAGGCCGGATGGGGGGTATCAGCCCCAGCATTTT.

The gene calls are TRBV18 and TRBJ2-5, with D perhaps matching TRBD1 (6 bases). The CDR3 contains 19 residues. The germline V and J ends were trimmed by 3 bases and 1 base, with 24 bases remaining between them. Looked up from germline, CDR1 is KGHSH and CDR2 is LQKENI. This CDR3 is CASSPAIMTGTRGQETQYF. CDR3 nucleotides: TGTGCCAGCTCACCCGCTATTATGACCGGGACAAGGGGCCAAGAGACCCAGTACTTC.